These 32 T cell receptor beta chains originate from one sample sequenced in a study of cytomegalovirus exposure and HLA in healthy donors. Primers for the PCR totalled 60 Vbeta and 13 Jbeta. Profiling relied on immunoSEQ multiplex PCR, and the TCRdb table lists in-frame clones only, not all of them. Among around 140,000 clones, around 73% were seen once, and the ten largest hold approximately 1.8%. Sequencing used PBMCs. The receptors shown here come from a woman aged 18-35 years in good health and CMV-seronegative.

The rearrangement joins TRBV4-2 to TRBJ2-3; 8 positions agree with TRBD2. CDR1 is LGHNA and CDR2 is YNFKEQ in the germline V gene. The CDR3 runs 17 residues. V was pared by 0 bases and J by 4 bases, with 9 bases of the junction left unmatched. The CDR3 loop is CASSQDVAGGLADTQYF. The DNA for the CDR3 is TGTGCCAGCAGCCAAGATGTGGCGGGGGGTCTCGCAGATACGCAGTATTTT.

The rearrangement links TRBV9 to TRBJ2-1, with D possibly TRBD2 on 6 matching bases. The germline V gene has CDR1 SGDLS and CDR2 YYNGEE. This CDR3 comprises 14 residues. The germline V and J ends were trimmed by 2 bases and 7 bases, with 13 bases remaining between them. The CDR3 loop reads CASSVDGSSNEQFF. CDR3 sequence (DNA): TGTGCCAGCAGCGTGGACGGGAGTTCAAATGAGCAGTTCTTC. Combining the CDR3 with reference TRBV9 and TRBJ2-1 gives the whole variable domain DSGVTQTPKHLITATGQRVTLRCSPRSGDLSVYWYQQSLDQGLQFLIQYYNGEERAKGNILERFSAQQFPDLHSELNLSSLELGDSALYFCASSVDGSSNEQFFGPGTRLTVL.

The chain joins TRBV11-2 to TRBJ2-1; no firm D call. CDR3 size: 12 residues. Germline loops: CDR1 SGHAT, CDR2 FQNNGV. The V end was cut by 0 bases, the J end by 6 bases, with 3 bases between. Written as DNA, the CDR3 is TGTGCCAGCAGCTTAGAACTCAATGAGCAGTTCTTC. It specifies CASSLELNEQFF.

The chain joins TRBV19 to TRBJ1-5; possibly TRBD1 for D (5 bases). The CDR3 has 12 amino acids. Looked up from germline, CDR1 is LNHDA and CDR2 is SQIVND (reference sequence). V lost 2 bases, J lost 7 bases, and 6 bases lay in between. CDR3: CASSIWGQPQHF. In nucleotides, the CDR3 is TGTGCCAGTAGTATATGGGGCCAGCCCCAGCATTTT.

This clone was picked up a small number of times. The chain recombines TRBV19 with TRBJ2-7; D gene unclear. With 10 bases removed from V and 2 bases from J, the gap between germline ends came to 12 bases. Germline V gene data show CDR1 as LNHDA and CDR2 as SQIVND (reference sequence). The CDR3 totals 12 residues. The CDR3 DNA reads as TGTGCCACTAAAAACTCCACCTACGAGCAGTACTTC. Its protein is CATKNSTYEQYF.

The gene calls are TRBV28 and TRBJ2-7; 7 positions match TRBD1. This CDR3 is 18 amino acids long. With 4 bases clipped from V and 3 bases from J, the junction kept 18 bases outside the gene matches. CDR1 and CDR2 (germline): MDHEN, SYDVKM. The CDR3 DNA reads TGTGCCAGCAGTTCATTCCGGGACAGTTCTTTTCTCTTCTACGAGCAGTACGTC. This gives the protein CASSSFRDSSFLFYEQYV.

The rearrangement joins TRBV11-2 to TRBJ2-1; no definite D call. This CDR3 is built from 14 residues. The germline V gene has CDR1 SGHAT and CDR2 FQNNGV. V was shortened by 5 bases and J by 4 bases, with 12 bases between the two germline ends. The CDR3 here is CASSPEARYNEQFF. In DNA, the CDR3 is TGTGCCAGCAGCCCCGAGGCCAGATACAATGAGCAGTTCTTC.

In DNA, the CDR3 is TGTGCCAGCTCCCACAGGGGCTATAGCATGAGGGTAAAGGAAGACACCGGGGAGCTGTTTTTT. Translated: CASSHRGYSMRVKEDTGELFF. The chain is built from TRBV18 and TRBJ2-2, with 7 bases aligning to TRBD1. This CDR3 has 21 residues. Losses at the gene ends were 6 bases for V and 3 bases for J; bases not matched to a gene: 25. Germline assignment: CDR1 KGHSH and CDR2 LQKENI.

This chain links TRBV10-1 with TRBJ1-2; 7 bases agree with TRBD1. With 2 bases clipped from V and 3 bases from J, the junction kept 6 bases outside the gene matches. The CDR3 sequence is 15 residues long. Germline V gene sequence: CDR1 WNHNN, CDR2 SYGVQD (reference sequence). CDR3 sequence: CASSERDSPYYGYTF. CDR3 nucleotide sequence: TGCGCCAGCAGTGAGCGGGACAGCCCTTACTATGGCTACACCTTC.

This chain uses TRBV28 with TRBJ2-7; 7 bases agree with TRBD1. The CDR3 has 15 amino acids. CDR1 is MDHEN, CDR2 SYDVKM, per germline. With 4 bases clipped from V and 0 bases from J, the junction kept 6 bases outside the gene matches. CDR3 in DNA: TGTGCCAGCAGTTCACAGGGGATCAGCTCCTACGAGCAGTACTTC. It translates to CASSSQGISSYEQYF.

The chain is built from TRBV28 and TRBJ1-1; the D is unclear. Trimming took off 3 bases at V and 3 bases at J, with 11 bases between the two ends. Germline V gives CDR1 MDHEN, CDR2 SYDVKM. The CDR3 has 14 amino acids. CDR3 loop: CASSFIGVYTEAFF. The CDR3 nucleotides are TGTGCCAGCAGTTTTATCGGGGTTTACACTGAAGCTTTCTTT.

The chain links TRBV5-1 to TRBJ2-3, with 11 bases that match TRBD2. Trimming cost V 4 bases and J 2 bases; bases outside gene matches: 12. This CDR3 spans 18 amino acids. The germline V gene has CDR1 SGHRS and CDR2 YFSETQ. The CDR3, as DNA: TGCGCCAGCAGCCGGATTCTAGCGGGGGGCCCCGTCACAGATACGCAGTATTTT. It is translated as CASSRILAGGPVTDTQYF.

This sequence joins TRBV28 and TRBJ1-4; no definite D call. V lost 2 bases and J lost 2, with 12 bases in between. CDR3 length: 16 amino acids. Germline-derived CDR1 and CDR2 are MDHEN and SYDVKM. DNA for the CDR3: TGTGCCAGCAGTTTAATACAGTGGGCGACTAATGAAAAACTGTTTTTT. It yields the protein CASSLIQWATNEKLFF.

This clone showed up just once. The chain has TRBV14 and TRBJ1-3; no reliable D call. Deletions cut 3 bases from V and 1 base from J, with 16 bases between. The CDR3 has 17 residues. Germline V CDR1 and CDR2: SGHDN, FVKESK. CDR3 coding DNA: TGTGCCAGCAGCCAGCGGGGTGGCAGGCTTTCTGGAAACACCATATATTTT. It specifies CASSQRGGRLSGNTIYF.

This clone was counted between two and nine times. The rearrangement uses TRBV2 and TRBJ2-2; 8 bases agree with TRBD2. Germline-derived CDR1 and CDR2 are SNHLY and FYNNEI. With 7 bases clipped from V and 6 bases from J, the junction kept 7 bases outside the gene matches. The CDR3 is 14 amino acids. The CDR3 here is CASNRGGRAGELFF. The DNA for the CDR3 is TGTGCCAGCAACCGGGGGGGGCGGGCCGGGGAGCTGTTTTTT. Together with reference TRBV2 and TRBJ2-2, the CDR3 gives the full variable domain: EPEVTQTPSHQVTQMGQEVILRCVPISNHLYFYWYRQILGQKVEFLVSFYNNEISEKSEIFDDQFSVERPDGSNFTLKIRSTKLEDSAMYFCASNRGGRAGELFFGEGSRLTVL.

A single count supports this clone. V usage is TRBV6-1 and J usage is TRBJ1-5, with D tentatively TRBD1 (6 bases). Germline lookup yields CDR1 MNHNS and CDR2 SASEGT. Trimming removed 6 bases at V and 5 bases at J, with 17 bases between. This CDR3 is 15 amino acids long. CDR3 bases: TGTGCCAGCAGCAATTCAAGGGGGGGACATCAGCCCCAGCATTTT. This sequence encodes CASSNSRGGHQPQHF.

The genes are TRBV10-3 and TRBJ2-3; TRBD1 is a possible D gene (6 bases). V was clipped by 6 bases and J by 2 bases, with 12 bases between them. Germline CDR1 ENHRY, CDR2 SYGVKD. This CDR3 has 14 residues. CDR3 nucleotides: TGTGCCATCAGGAGGGACACGCCCACAGATACGCAGTATTTT. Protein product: CAIRRDTPTDTQYF.

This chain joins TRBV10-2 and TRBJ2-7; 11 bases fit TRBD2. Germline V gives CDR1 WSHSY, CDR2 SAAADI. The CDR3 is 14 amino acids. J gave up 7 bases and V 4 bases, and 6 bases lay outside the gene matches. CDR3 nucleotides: TGCGCCAGCAGTGCTAGCGGGGGGCCTGGGGAGCAGTACGTC. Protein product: CASSASGGPGEQYV.

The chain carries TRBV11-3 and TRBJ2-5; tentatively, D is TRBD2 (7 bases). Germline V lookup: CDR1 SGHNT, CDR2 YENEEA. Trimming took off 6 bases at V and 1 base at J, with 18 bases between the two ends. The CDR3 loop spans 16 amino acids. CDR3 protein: CASSLNQGGAQETQYF. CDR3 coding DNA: TGTGCCAGCAGTTTGAATCAAGGGGGGGCCCAAGAGACCCAGTACTTC.

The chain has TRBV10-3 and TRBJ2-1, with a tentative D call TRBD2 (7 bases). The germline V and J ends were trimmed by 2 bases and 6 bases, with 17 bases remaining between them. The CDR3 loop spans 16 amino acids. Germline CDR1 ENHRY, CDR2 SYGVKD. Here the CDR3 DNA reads TGTGCCATCAGTGAGGGGCCGGGGGGCGCCTCCAATGAGCAGTTCTTC. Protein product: CAISEGPGGASNEQFF.

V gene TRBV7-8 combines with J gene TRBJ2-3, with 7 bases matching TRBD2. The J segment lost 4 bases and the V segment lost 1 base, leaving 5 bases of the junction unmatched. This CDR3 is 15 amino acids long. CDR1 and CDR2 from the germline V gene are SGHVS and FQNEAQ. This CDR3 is CASSLVGGSPDTQYF. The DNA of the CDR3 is TGTGCCAGCAGCTTAGTTGGCGGGAGTCCAGATACGCAGTATTTT.

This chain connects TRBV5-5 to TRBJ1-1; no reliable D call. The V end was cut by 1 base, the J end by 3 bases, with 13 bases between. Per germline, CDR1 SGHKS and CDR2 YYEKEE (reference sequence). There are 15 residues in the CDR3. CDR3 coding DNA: TGTGCCAGCAGCTTGTCCGGAGCGCCGTACACTGAAGCTTTCTTT. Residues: CASSLSGAPYTEAFF.

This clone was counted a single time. CDR3 sequence: CASSLQGLYNEQFF. In DNA form, the CDR3 reads TGTGCCAGCAGCCTACAGGGTCTCTACAATGAGCAGTTCTTC. The chain joins TRBV7-9 to TRBJ2-1; a possible D gene is TRBD1 (6 bases). Germline CDR1 reads SEHNR; CDR2 reads FQNEAQ (reference sequence). Trimming removed 5 bases at V and 3 bases at J, with 11 bases between. This CDR3 has 14 residues.

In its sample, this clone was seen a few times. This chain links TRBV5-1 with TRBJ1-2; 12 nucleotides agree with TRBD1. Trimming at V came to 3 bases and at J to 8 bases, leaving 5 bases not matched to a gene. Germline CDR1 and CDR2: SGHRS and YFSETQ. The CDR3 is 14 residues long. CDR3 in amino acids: CASSSTGTGGGYTF. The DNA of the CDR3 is TGCGCCAGCAGCTCAACCGGGACAGGGGGCGGCTACACCTTC. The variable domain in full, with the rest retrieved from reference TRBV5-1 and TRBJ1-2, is KAGVTQTPRYLIKTRGQQVTLSCSPISGHRSVSWYQQTPGQGLQFLFEYFSETQRNKGNFPGRFSGRQFSNSRSEMNVSTLELGDSALYLCASSSTGTGGGYTFGSGTRLTVV.

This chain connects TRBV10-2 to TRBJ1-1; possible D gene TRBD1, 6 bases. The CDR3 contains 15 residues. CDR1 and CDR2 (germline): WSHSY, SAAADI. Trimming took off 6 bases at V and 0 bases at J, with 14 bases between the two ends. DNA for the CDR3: TGCGCCAGCAGCCAGAGAAGGGGGTTGAACACTGAAGCTTTCTTT. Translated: CASSQRRGLNTEAFF.

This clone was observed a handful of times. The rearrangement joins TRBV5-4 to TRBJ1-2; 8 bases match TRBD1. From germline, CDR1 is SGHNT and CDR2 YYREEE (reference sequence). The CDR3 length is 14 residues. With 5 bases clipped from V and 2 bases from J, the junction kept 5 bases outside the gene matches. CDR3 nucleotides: TGTGCCAGCAGATCCGGACAGGGCAACTATGGCTACACCTTC. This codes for CASRSGQGNYGYTF.

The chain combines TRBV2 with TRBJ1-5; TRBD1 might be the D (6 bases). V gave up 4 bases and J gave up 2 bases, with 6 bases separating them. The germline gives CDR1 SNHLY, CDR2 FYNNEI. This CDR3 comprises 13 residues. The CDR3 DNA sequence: TGTGCCAGCAGTGGGACAGGCAATCAGCCCCAGCATTTT. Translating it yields CASSGTGNQPQHF. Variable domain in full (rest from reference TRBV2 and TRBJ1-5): EPEVTQTPSHQVTQMGQEVILRCVPISNHLYFYWYRQILGQKVEFLVSFYNNEISEKSEIFDDQFSVERPDGSNFTLKIRSTKLEDSAMYFCASSGTGNQPQHFGDGTRLSIL.

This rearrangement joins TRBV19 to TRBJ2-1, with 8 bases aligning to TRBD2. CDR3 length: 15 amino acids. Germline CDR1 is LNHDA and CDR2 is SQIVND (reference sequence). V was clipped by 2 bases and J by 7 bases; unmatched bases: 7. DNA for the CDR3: TGTGCCAGTAGTATAAGTAAGCGGGGGACGAATGAGCAGTTCTTC. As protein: CASSISKRGTNEQFF.

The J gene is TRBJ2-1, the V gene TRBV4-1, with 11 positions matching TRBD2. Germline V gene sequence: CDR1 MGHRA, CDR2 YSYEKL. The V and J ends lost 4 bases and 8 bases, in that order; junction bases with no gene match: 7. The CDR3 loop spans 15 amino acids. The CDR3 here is CASSLGLAGGDEQFF. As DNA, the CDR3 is TGCGCCAGCAGCCTGGGGCTAGCGGGGGGCGATGAGCAGTTCTTC.

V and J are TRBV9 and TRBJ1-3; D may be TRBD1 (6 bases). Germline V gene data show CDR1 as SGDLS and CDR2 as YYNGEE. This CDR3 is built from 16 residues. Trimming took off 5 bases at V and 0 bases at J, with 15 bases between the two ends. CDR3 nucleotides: TGTGCCAGCAGTCGGGAAGGGACATCCTCTGGAAACACCATATATTTT. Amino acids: CASSREGTSSGNTIYF.

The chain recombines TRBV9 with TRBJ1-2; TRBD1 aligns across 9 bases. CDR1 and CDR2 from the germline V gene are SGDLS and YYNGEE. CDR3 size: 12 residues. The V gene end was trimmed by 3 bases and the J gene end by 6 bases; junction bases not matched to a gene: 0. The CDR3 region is CASSGDRDGYTF. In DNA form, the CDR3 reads TGTGCCAGCAGCGGGGACAGGGATGGCTACACCTTC.

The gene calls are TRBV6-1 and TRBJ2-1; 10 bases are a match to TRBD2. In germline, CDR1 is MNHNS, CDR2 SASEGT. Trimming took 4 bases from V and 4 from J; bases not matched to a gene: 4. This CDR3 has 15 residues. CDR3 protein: CASSVSGGGYNEQFF. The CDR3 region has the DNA TGTGCCAGCAGTGTAAGCGGGGGGGGTTACAATGAGCAGTTCTTC.